A selection of T cell receptor beta chains follows, all from one sample in a study of blood T cell repertoires in COVID-19. TCRdb keeps only in-frame clones here, not all; method: immunoSEQ multiplex PCR. The sample carries over 140,000 clones, roughly four fifths recorded once. The sample taken for sequencing was peripheral blood. These receptors were obtained from a woman aged 50 to 60 with active or convalescent COVID-19. Each CDR3 is given with its conserved first and last residue. D genes are given only for firm matches. Clone size is stated in some rows and not others, as once, few, many or a class when expanded.

clone size,J gene,V gene,D gene,CDR3 protein,CDR3 DNA
few,TRBJ2-2,TRBV7-3,-,CASSSPQGSSTGELFF,TGTGCCAGCAGCTCACCTCAGGGAAGTTCGACCGGGGAGCTGTTTTTT
-,TRBJ1-2,TRBV5-1,TRBD1,CASSYDRDSYGYTF,TGCGCCAGCAGCTACGACCGGGACAGCTATGGCTACACCTTC
-,TRBJ1-1,TRBV6-1,-,CASRREGTNAEAFF,TGTGCCAGCAGACGAGAGGGAACGAACGCTGAAGCTTTCTTT
-,TRBJ1-2,TRBV27,-,CASSFGGANYGYTF,TGTGCCAGCAGTTTCGGAGGGGCGAACTATGGCTACACCTTC
-,TRBJ1-2,TRBV2,-,CASSGATNINYGYTF,TGTGCCAGCAGTGGGGCCACCAATATTAACTATGGCTACACCTTC
-,TRBJ2-2,TRBV7-2,-,CASSHWGGASGELFF,TGTGCCAGCTCCCACTGGGGGGGGGCGAGCGGGGAGCTGTTTTTT
-,TRBJ1-2,TRBV13,TRBD1,CASSLGTGPYGYTF,TGTGCCAGCAGCTTAGGGACAGGGCCCTATGGCTACACCTTC
-,TRBJ1-5,TRBV7-8,-,CASSSYRGGTWQTWPQHF,TGTGCCAGCAGCTCATACCGGGGGGGGACATGGCAAACATGGCCCCAGCATTTT
-,TRBJ2-3,TRBV7-9,-,CASSLIRGATDTQYF,TGTGCCAGCAGCTTAATTCGGGGGGCCACAGATACGCAGTATTTT
-,TRBJ2-7,TRBV27,TRBD2,CASSFIAPGLAPGDYEQYF,TGTGCCAGCAGTTTCATCGCCCCGGGACTAGCGCCGGGGGATTACGAGCAGTACTTC
-,TRBJ1-4,TRBV12-2,-,CASRFTGSSFDEKLFF,TGTGCAAGTCGCTTTACAGGGAGCTCCTTCGATGAAAAACTGTTTTTT
few,TRBJ1-3,TRBV27,-,CASRPGGIRNTIYF,TGTGCCAGCCGGCCGGGGGGCATTAGAAACACCATATATTTT
-,TRBJ1-5,TRBV6-5,TRBD1,CASSRDRVNQPQHF,TGTGCCAGCAGTCGGGACAGGGTCAATCAGCCCCAGCATTTT
-,TRBJ2-1,TRBV7-9,-,CASSQGGFEQFF,TGTGCCAGCAGCCAGGGGGGTTTTGAGCAGTTCTTC
-,TRBJ1-2,TRBV27,TRBD1,CASSPAGGNLGYTF,TGTGCCAGCAGTCCCGCAGGGGGTAATCTTGGCTACACCTTC
-,TRBJ2-3,TRBV6-5,-,CAVRGEGTDTQYF,TGTGCCGTCCGGGGAGAAGGCACAGATACGCAGTATTTT
-,TRBJ2-7,TRBV7-3,TRBD1,CASSLEGTGKYEQYF,TGTGCCAGCAGCTTAGAAGGGACAGGGAAGTACGAGCAGTACTTC
once,TRBJ2-7,TRBV6-2/TRBV6-3,-,CASSYGPSSYEQYF,TGTGCCAGCAGTTACGGCCCTAGCTCCTACGAGCAGTACTTC
-,TRBJ2-1,TRBV9,-,CASSVVNAGQGEQFF,TGTGCCAGCAGCGTAGTTAATGCAGGGCAGGGTGAGCAGTTCTTC
-,TRBJ1-4,TRBV7-2,TRBD1,CASSINGQGAGEKLFF,TGTGCCAGCAGCATAAACGGACAGGGGGCGGGGGAAAAACTGTTTTTT
-,TRBJ2-5,TRBV27,TRBD1,CASSRDRAETQYF,TGTGCCAGCAGTCGGGACAGGGCTGAGACCCAGTACTTC
-,TRBJ2-2,TRBV11-3,-,CASSLAVTGELFF,TGTGCCAGCAGCTTAGCAGTCACCGGGGAGCTGTTTTTT
-,TRBJ2-5,TRBV5-4,TRBD2,CASRPGLAGVPEETQYF,TGTGCCAGCAGGCCGGGACTAGCGGGGGTACCGGAAGAGACCCAGTACTTC
-,TRBJ2-6,TRBV7-8,TRBD1,CASSLGQGARGANVLTF,TGTGCCAGCAGCTTGGGACAGGGGGCGCGTGGGGCCAACGTCCTGACTTTC
-,TRBJ2-3,TRBV3-1/TRBV3-2,-,CASGRGLARADTQYF,TGTGCCAGCGGAAGAGGGCTAGCGCGCGCAGATACGCAGTATTTT
-,TRBJ2-1,TRBV5-4,TRBD2,CASSFDGTSGGAWYNEQFF,TGTGCCAGCAGCTTTGATGGGACTAGCGGGGGGGCTTGGTACAATGAGCAGTTCTTC
-,TRBJ1-2,TRBV5-1,TRBD1,CASSSTDRGLYGYTF,TGCGCCAGCAGCTCGACGGACAGGGGGCTCTATGGCTACACCTTC
-,TRBJ1-2,TRBV28,TRBD1,CASSLAPGQGHGYTF,TGTGCCAGCAGTTTAGCTCCGGGACAGGGGCACGGCTACACCTTC
-,TRBJ2-7,TRBV30,TRBD1,CAWTAGTGVLEQYF,TGTGCCTGGACTGCCGGGACAGGGGTTTTAGAGCAGTACTTC
-,TRBJ1-4,TRBV27,-,CASSLEGGKLFF,TGTGCCAGCAGTTTGGAGGGCGGAAAACTGTTTTTT
-,TRBJ2-7,TRBV3-1/TRBV3-2,TRBD1,CASSQGVGTGTYEQYF,TGTGCCAGCAGCCAAGGCGTCGGGACAGGGACCTACGAGCAGTACTTC
-,TRBJ2-7,TRBV2,-,CASCWADEQYF,TGTGCCAGTTGTTGGGCCGACGAGCAGTACTTC
once,TRBJ1-1,TRBV4-1,-,CASSQEDSGGREAFF,TGCGCCAGCAGCCAAGAAGACTCGGGGGGACGTGAAGCTTTCTTT
-,TRBJ1-1,TRBV5-5,-,CASSFGALSNTEAFF,TGTGCCAGCAGCTTTGGGGCTCTTTCAAACACTGAAGCTTTCTTT
-,TRBJ2-7,TRBV30,TRBD2,CAWRITGTRRGEQYF,TGTGCCTGGAGAATAACCGGGACTAGAAGAGGGGAGCAGTACTTC
-,TRBJ2-4,TRBV3-1/TRBV3-2,-,CASSQVQGNIQYF,TGTGCCAGCAGCCAAGTACAGGGAAACATTCAGTACTTC
-,TRBJ2-1,TRBV2,TRBD1,CARAQGNYNEQFF,TGTGCCAGGGCACAGGGGAACTACAATGAGCAGTTCTTC
-,TRBJ2-3,TRBV9,TRBD2,CASSSSGSTDTQYF,TGTGCCAGCAGCTCTAGCGGCAGCACAGATACGCAGTATTTT
-,TRBJ2-2,TRBV30,-,CAWSRQRNTGELFF,TGTGCCTGGAGTCGACAGAGGAACACCGGGGAGCTGTTTTTT
-,TRBJ2-5,TRBV5-1,-,CASSPPLAGSRETQYF,TGCGCCAGCAGCCCCCCCCTGGCGGGGTCAAGGGAGACCCAGTACTTC
-,TRBJ2-2,TRBV5-4,TRBD1,CASSPDRGRDTGELFF,TGTGCCAGCAGCCCCGACAGGGGGCGGGACACCGGGGAGCTGTTTTTT
-,TRBJ1-1,TRBV19,-,CASVPLAGNEAFF,TGTGCCAGTGTCCCTCTGGCAGGCAATGAAGCTTTCTTT
few,TRBJ1-4,TRBV5-1,-,CASQRDTGSTNEKLFF,TGCGCCAGCCAACGGGACACCGGATCAACTAATGAAAAACTGTTTTTT
-,TRBJ2-3,TRBV28,TRBD2,CASSPPGLAGGGTDTQYF,TGTGCCAGCAGTCCTCCGGGACTAGCGGGAGGGGGGACAGATACGCAGTATTTT
-,TRBJ2-7,TRBV4-2,-,CASSQDRPGAYEQYF,TGTGCCAGCAGCCAAGACAGGCCAGGGGCCTACGAGCAGTACTTC
-,TRBJ1-2,TRBV19,TRBD1,CASSSGQAANYGYTF,TGTGCCAGTAGTTCTGGACAGGCTGCTAACTATGGCTACACCTTC
-,TRBJ1-2,TRBV2,TRBD1,CASQQGVRLKYGYTF,TGTGCCAGCCAACAGGGGGTGCGCCTTAAATATGGCTACACCTTC
-,TRBJ1-1,TRBV14,-,CASSPSDSSAFF,TGTGCCAGCAGCCCGTCGGACAGTTCGGCTTTCTTT